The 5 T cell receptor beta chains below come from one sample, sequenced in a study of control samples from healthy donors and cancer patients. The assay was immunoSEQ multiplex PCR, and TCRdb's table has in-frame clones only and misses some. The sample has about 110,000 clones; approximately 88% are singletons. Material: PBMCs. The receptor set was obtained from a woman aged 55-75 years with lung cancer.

The CDR3 reads CASSVVPSDSSYNEQFF. The DNA for the CDR3 is TGTGCCAGCAGCGTAGTCCCATCGGATAGCTCCTACAATGAGCAGTTCTTC. The chain has TRBV9 and TRBJ2-1; D is undetermined. The germline V gene encodes CDR1 SGDLS and CDR2 YYNGEE. This CDR3 is built from 17 residues. V was shortened by 0 bases and J by 0 bases, with 13 bases between the two germline ends.

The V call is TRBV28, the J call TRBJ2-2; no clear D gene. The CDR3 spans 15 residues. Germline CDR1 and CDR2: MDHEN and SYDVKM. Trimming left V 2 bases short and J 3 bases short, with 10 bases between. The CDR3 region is CASSLTPGYTGELFF. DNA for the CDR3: TGTGCCAGCAGTTTAACTCCGGGTTACACCGGGGAGCTGTTTTTT. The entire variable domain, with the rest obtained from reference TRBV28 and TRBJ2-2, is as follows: DVKVTQSSRYLVKRTGEKVFLECVQDMDHENMFWYRQDPGLGLRLIYFSYDVKMKEKGDIPEGYSVSREKKERFSLILESASTNQTSMYLCASSLTPGYTGELFFGEGSRLTVL.

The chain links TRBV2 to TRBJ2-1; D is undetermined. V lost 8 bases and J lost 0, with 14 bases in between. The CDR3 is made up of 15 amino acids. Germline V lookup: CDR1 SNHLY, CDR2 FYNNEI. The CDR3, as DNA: TGTGCCAGCGCGGTATGGACGAGCTCCTACAATGAGCAGTTCTTC. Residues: CASAVWTSSYNEQFF.

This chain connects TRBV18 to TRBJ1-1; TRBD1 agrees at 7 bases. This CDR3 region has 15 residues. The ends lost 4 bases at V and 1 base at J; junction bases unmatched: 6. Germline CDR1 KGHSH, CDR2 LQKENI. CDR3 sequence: CASSQQGTGNTEAFF. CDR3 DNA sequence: TGTGCCAGCTCACAACAGGGGACGGGGAACACTGAAGCTTTCTTT.

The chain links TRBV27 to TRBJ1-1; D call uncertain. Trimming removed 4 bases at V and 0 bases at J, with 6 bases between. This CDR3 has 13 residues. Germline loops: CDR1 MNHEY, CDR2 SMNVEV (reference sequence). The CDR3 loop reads CASSSGLNTEAFF. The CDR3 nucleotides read TGTGCCAGCAGTTCGGGCCTGAACACTGAAGCTTTCTTT.